A selection of T cell receptor beta chains follows, all from one sample in a study of beta chain features in type 1 diabetes. The data were produced by immunoSEQ multiplex PCR, yet TCRdb's version contains in-frame clones alone and is incomplete. The sample includes some 660,000 clones, roughly 13% of them seen just once. The sequencing sample was made of naive CD4+ T cells from blood. All receptors come from a young man with type 1 diabetes. CDR3s include the opening cysteine and the closing phenylalanine or tryptophan. Each record gives: V gene, J gene, CDR3 protein.

>TRBV30|TRBJ2-7
CAWSVGSYEQYF
>TRBV7-2|TRBJ1-5
CAGCVRDTDHRNQPQHF
>TRBV6-6|TRBJ2-2
CASVTGELFF
>TRBV6-5|TRBJ2-5
CASSYQGEETQYF
>TRBV7-2|TRBJ2-2
CASSSDRTNTGELFF
>TRBV6-5|TRBJ1-5
CASSYRRSNQPQHF
>TRBV5-1|TRBJ2-3
CATGLTTDTQYF
>TRBV2|TRBJ2-3
CASSEVLAGDTQYF
>TRBV29-1|TRBJ1-1
CSVERKRAFF
>TRBV10-3|TRBJ2-1
CAISEGSGRNNEQFF
>TRBV28|TRBJ1-2
CASSSGVLNYGYTF
>TRBV10-3|TRBJ2-3
CAISEYRTAAGPDTQYF
>TRBV4-1|TRBJ1-5
CASSQDPAGNQPQHF
>TRBV7-2|TRBJ2-3
CASILSRGTDTQYF
>TRBV30|TRBJ1-3
CAWRGGGNTIYF
>TRBV14|TRBJ1-1
CASSQGTGAAAFF
>TRBV5-1|TRBJ2-1
CASSPREGEPYNEQFF
>TRBV29-1|TRBJ2-1
CSVEHGLAGYNEQFF
>TRBV7-2|TRBJ2-4
CASSPGGRVTKNIQYF
>TRBV30|TRBJ1-2
CAWSVQTSGPYRYTF
>TRBV5-1|TRBJ2-5
CASSFGGSNTQETQYF
>TRBV2|TRBJ2-4
CASSFLVSADIQYF
>TRBV30|TRBJ1-1
CAWSVGTEAFF
>TRBV18|TRBJ2-1
CASSPPGRPQGNEQFF
>TRBV11-1|TRBJ2-2
CASSLIGQGNTGELFF
>TRBV6-5|TRBJ2-7
CASSSTFSGRRSEQYF
>TRBV30|TRBJ1-1
CAWSVQEDTEAFF
>TRBV10-3|TRBJ2-2
CAISETSGRTGELFF
>TRBV6-5|TRBJ2-3
CASSMRGITDTQYF
>TRBV5-8|TRBJ2-5
CASSSTVGGRGETQYF
>TRBV10-2|TRBJ2-1
CASAGTSGSQGLNEQFF
>TRBV14|TRBJ1-1
CASSQEAGLTEAFF
>TRBV29-1|TRBJ2-1
CSLGAPTGNEQFF
>TRBV7-9|TRBJ2-2
CASSSAQHLNTGELFF
>TRBV10-3|TRBJ2-1
CAISESRDRGSNEQFF
>TRBV4-2|TRBJ2-3
CASSQDLGAVRDTQYF
>TRBV14|TRBJ2-2
CASSQQMGTGELFF